The 2 T cell receptor beta chains in this list originate from one sample, sequenced in a study of lymphopenia after photon versus proton radiotherapy. Profiled with immunoSEQ multiplex PCR; TCRdb holds only in-frame clones, not every one. This table holds about 20,000 clones, about 83% found once. Sequenced material: peripheral blood, taken from a patient treated with photon-based radiotherapy. The receptors stem from a woman between 45 and 65 years old with pancreatic cancer.

The CDR3: CASSTDATDTQYF. Here the CDR3 DNA reads TGCGCCAGCAGCACGGATGCCACAGATACGCAGTATTTT. The chain joins TRBV5-1 to TRBJ2-3; D uncertain. From germline, CDR1 is SGHRS and CDR2 YFSETQ. This CDR3 region has 13 residues. Trimming shortened V by 4 bases and J by 2 bases, and 8 bases separated the two germline ends.

J is TRBJ1-4 and V is TRBV6-1, with 7 bases fitting TRBD1. The CDR3 length is 15 residues. Unmatched junction bases numbered 3, after V lost 3 bases and J lost 2 bases. The germline gives CDR1 MNHNS, CDR2 SASEGT. The CDR3 spells CASSESGGTNEKLFF. Written as DNA, the CDR3 is TGTGCCAGCAGTGAGTCAGGGGGGACTAATGAAAAACTGTTTTTT.